The present T cell receptor (beta chain) was sequenced within a study of cytomegalovirus exposure and HLA in healthy donors. V was pared by 7 bases and J by 5 bases, with 15 bases between. The CDR3 is made up of 14 amino acids. In germline, CDR1 is SEHNR, CDR2 FQNEAQ (reference sequence). The data were produced by immunoSEQ multiplex PCR, yet TCRdb's version contains in-frame clones alone and is incomplete. In the table there are tens of thousands of clones, about 95% of which are singletons. This clonotype was sampled from a man aged 18 to 30 in good health and CMV-seronegative. The source material was PBMCs. This rearrangement joins TRBV7-9 to TRBJ1-5; a possible D gene is TRBD1 (5 bases). In nucleotides, the CDR3 is TGTGCCAGCAATACTGGGGAGGGACATCAGCCCCAGCATTTT. This translates into CASNTGEGHQPQHF.